This T cell receptor (beta chain) was retrieved from a study of CD8+ T cells in alopecia areata. Findings of the study overall: Lesional scalp displayed greater clonality than normal scalp, most notably in alopecia totalis/universalis. Scalp clonality and expanded CD8+ clones among the top 100 were significantly decreased by tofacitinib.

The sequencing template was cDNA reverse transcribed from extracted RNA. The data were produced by immunoSEQ multiplex PCR, yet TCRdb's version contains in-frame clones alone and is incomplete. The repertoire includes around 200,000 clones, less than 65% of them detected once, and about 4% sits in the top ten. Treatment specified: oral pan-JAK inhibitor, 5-10 mg twice daily. Researchers picked out CD4+ and CD8+ T cells from PBMCs by sorting. Trimming shortened V by 4 bases and J by 5 bases, and 10 bases separated the two germline ends. Germline CDR1 is SGDLS and CDR2 is YYNGEE. The CDR3 is 13 residues long. Note on this clone: Its antigen is not known.

This chain connects TRBV9 to TRBJ2-1, with a weak D call TRBD2 (6 bases). Here the sequenced sample was CD4+ T cells sorted from blood, taken at week 4, from a patient treated with tofacitinib. This receptor was obtained from a human donor with alopecia areata. CDR3 region: CASSSDYNNEQFF. The CDR3 nucleotides are TGTGCCAGCAGCTCGGACTACAACAATGAGCAGTTCTTC.